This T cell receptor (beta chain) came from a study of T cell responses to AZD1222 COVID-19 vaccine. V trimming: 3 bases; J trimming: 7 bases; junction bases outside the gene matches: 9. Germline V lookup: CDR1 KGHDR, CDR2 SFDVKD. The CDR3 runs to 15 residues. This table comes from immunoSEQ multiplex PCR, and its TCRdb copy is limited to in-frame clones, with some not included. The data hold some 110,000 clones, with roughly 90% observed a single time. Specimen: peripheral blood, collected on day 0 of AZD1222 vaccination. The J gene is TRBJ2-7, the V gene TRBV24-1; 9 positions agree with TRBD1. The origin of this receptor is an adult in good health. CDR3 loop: CATSDPGTGSGEQYF. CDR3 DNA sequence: TGTGCCACCAGTGATCCCGGGACAGGGAGCGGGGAGCAGTACTTC.